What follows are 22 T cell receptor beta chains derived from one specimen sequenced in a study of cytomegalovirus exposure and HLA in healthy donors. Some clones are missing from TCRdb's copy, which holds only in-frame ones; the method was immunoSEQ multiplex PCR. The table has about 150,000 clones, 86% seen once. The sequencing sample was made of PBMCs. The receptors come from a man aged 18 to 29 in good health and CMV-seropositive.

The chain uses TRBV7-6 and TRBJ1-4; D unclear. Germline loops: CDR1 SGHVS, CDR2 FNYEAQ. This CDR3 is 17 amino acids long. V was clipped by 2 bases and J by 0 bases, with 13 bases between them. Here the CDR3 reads CASSLTLSGSTNEKLFF. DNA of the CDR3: TGTGCCAGCAGCTTAACGCTTTCGGGGTCAACTAATGAAAAACTGTTTTTT.

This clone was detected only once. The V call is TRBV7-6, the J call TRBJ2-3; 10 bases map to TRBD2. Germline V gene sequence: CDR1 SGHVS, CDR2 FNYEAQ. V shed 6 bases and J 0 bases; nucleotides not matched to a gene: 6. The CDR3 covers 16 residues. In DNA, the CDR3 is TGTGCCAGCAGGCGGACTAGCGGACAGAGCACAGATACGCAGTATTTT. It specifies CASRRTSGQSTDTQYF.

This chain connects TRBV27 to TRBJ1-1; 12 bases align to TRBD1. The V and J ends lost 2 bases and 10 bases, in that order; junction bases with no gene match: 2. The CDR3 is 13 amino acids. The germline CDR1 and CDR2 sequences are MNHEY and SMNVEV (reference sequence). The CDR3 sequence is CASSLGTGGRAFF. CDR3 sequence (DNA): TGTGCCAGCAGTTTAGGGACAGGGGGCCGAGCTTTCTTT.

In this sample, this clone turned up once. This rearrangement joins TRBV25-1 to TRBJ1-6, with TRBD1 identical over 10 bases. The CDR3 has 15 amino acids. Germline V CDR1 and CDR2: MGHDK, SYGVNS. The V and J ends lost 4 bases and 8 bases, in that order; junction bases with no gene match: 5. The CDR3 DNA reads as TGTGCCAGCAGTGGCCGGGACAGGGGCGATTCACCCCTCCACTTT. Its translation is CASSGRDRGDSPLHF.

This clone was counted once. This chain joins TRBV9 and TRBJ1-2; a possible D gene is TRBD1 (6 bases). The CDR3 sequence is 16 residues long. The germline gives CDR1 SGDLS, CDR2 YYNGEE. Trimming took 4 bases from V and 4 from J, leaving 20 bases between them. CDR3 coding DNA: TGTGCCAGCAGCCCCCGATATCAGGGGACCTCCTATGGCTACACCTTC. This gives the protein CASSPRYQGTSYGYTF. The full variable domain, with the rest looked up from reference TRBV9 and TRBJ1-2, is DSGVTQTPKHLITATGQRVTLRCSPRSGDLSVYWYQQSLDQGLQFLIQYYNGEERAKGNILERFSAQQFPDLHSELNLSSLELGDSALYFCASSPRYQGTSYGYTFGSGTRLTVV.

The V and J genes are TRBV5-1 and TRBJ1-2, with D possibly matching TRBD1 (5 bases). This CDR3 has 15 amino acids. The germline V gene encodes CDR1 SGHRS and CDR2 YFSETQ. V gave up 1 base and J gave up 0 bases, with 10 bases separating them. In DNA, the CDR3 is TGCGCCAGCAGCTTGACGACAGCTTCTAACTATGGCTACACCTTC. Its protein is CASSLTTASNYGYTF.

The CDR3 bases are TGTGCCAGCAGGGTGGCGGGGACCGTCTTCAATGAGCAGTTCTTC. Translating it yields CASRVAGTVFNEQFF. This chain connects TRBV6-5 to TRBJ2-1, with D possibly being TRBD2 (6 bases). Germline CDR1 is MNHEY and CDR2 is SVGAGI. Trimming stripped 6 bases from V and 6 bases from J, with 18 bases between. This CDR3 has 15 residues.

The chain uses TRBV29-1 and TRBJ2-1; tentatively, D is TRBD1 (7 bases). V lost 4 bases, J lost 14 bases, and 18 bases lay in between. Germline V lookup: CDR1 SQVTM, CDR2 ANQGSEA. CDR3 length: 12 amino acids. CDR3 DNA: TGCAGCGTTGGAAACGGCGGGACAGTGAAGTTCTTC. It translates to CSVGNGGTVKFF.

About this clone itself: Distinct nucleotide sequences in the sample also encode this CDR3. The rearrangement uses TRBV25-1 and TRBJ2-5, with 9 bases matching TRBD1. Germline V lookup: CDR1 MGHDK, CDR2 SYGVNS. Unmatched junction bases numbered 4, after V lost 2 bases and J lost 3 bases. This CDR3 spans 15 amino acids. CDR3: CASSELGTGKETQYF. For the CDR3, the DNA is TGTGCCAGCAGTGAACTCGGGACAGGGAAAGAGACCCAGTACTTC.

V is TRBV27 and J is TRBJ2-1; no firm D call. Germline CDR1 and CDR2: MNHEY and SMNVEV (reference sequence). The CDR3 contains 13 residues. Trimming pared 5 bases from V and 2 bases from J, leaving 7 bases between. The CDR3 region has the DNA TGTGCCAGCAGTCCCCATGCCTACAATGAGCAGTTCTTC. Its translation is CASSPHAYNEQFF.

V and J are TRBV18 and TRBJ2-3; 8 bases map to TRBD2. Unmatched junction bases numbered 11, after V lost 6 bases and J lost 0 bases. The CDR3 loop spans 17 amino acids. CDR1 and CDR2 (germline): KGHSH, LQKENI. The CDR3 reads CASSTSPGGLSTDTQYF. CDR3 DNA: TGTGCCAGCTCCACATCGCCGGGGGGGCTTAGCACAGATACGCAGTATTTT.

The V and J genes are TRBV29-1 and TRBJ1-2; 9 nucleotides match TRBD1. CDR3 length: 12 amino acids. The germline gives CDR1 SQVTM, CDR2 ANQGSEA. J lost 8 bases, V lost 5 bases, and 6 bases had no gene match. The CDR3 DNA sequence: TGCAGCGTTTGGGACAGGGAGGAGGGCTACACCTTC. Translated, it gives CSVWDREEGYTF.

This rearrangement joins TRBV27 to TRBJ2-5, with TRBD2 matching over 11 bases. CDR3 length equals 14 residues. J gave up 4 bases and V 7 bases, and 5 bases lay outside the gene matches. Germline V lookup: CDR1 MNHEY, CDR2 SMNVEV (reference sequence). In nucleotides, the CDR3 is TGTGCCAGCAAAATAGCGGGAGGGCCAGAGACCCAGTACTTC. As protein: CASKIAGGPETQYF.

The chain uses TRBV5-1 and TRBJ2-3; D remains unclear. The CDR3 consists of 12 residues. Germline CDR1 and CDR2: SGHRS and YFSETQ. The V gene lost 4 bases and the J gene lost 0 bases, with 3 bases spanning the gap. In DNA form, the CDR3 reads TGCGCCAGCAGCCTAAGCACAGATACGCAGTATTTT. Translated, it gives CASSLSTDTQYF.

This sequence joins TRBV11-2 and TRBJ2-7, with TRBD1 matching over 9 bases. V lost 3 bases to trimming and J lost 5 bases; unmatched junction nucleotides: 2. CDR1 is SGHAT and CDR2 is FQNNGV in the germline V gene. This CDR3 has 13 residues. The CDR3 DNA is TGTGCCAGCAGCTTCGACAGGGGGAACGAGCAGTACTTC. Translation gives CASSFDRGNEQYF.

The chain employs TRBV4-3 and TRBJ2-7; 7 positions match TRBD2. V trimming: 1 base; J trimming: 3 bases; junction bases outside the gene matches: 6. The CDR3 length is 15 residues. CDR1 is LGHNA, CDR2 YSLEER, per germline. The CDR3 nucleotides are TGCGCCAGCAGCCAAGTACGGGGAGGGGTCTACGAGCAGTACTTC. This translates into CASSQVRGGVYEQYF.

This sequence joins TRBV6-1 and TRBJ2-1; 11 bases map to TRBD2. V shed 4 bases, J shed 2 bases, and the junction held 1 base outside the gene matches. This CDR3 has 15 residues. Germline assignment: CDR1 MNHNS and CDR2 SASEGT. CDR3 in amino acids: CASSGSGRAYNEQFF. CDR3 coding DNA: TGTGCCAGCAGTGGTAGCGGGAGGGCCTACAATGAGCAGTTCTTC.

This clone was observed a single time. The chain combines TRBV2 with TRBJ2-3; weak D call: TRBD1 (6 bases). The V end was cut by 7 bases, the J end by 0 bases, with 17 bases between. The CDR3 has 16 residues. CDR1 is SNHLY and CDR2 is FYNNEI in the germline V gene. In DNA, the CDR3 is TGTGCCAGCACCCCCTGGGGGCTAACTAGCACAGATACGCAGTATTTT. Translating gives CASTPWGLTSTDTQYF.

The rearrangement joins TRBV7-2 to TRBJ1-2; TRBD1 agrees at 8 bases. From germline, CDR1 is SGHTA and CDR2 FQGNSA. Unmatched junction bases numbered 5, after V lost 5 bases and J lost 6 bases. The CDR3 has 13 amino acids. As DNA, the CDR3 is TGTGCCAGCAGCCCCAACAGGGGGGATGGCTACACCTTC. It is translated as CASSPNRGDGYTF.

CDR3 DNA: TGTGCCAGCAGCTTGACTCCCGGGGATGGCTACACCTTC. Amino acid sequence: CASSLTPGDGYTF. The rearrangement links TRBV5-8 to TRBJ1-2; D is ambiguous. V lost 1 base and J lost 6, with 10 bases in between. This CDR3 has 13 amino acids. Looked up from germline, CDR1 is SGHTS and CDR2 is YDEGEE.

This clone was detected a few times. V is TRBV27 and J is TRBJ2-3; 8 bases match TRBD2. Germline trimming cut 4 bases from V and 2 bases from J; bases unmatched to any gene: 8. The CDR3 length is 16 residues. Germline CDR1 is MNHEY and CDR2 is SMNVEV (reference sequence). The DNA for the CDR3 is TGTGCCAGCAGTTCTTTGGCACTAGCGGACACAGATACGCAGTATTTT. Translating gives CASSSLALADTDTQYF.

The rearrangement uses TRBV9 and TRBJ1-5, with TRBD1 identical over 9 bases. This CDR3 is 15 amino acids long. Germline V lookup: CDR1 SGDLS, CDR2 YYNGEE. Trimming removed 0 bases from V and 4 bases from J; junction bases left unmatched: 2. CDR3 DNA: TGTGCCAGCAGCGTAGACGGGACAGGGAATCAGCCCCAGCATTTT. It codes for CASSVDGTGNQPQHF.